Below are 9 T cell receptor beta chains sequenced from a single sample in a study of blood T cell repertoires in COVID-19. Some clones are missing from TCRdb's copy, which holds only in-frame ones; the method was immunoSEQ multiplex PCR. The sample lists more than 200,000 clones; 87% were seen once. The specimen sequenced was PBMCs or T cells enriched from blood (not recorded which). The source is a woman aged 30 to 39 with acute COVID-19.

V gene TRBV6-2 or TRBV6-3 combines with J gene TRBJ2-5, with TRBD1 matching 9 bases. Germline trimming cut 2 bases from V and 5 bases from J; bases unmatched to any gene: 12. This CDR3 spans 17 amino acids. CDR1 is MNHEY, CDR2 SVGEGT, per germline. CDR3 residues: CASSYTPGQGVYETQYF. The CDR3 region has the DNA TGTGCCAGCAGTTACACACCGGGACAGGGTGTGTACGAGACCCAGTACTTC.

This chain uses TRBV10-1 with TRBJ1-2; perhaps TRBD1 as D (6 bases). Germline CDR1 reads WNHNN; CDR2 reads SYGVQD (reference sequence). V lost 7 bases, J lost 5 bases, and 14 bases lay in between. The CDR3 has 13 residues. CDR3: CASTTGMEYGYTF. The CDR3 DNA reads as TGCGCCAGCACCACAGGGATGGAGTATGGCTACACCTTC.

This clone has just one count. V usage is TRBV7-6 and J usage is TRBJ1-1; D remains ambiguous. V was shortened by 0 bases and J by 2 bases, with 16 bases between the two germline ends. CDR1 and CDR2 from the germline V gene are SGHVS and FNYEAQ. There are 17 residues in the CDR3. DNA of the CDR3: TGTGCCAGCAGCTTAGCTCGTGTTGGCAGTCTTAACACTGAAGCTTTCTTT. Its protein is CASSLARVGSLNTEAFF. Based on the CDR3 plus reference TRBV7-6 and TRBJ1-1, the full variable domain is GAGVSQSPRYKVTKRGQDVALRCDPISGHVSLYWYRQALGQGPEFLTYFNYEAQQDKSGLPNDRFSAERPEGSISTLTIQRTEQRDSAMYRCASSLARVGSLNTEAFFGQGTRLTVV.

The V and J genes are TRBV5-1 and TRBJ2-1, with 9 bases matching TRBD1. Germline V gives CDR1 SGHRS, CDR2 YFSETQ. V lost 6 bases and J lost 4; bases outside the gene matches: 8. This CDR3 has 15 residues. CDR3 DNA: TGCGCCAGCACCTCCGGACAGGGGATTTACAATGAGCAGTTCTTC. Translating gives CASTSGQGIYNEQFF.

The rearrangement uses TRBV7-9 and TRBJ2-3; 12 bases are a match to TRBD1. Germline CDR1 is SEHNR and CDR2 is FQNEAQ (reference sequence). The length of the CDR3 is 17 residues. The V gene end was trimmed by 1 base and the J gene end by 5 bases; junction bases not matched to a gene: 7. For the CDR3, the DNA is TGTGCCAGCAGCTTAGTAGCGGGGACAGGGGGCTTAGATACGCAGTATTTT. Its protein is CASSLVAGTGGLDTQYF.

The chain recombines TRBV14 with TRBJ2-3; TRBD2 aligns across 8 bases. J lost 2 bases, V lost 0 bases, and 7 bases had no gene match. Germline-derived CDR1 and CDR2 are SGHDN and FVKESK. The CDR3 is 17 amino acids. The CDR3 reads CASSQDLAGTYTDTQYF. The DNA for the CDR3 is TGTGCCAGCAGCCAAGATTTAGCGGGGACCTACACAGATACGCAGTATTTT.

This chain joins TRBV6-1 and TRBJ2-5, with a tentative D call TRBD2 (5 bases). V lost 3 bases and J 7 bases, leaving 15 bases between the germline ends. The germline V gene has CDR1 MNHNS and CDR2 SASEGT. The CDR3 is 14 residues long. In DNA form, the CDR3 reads TGTGCCAGCAGTGATGTACAGTGGAGGTCGACCCAGTACTTC. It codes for CASSDVQWRSTQYF.

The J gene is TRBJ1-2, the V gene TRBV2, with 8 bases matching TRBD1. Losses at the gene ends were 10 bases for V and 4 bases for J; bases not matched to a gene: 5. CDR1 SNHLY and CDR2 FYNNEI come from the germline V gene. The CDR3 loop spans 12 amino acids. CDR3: CATQGDRYGYTF. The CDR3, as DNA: TGTGCCACACAGGGGGACCGCTATGGCTACACCTTC.

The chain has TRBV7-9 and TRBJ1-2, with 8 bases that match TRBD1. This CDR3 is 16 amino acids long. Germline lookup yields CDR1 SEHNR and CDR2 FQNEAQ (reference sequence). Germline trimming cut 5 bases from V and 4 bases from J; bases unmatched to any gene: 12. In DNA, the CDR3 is TGTGCCAGCAGCCCCGGGACAGGTGTTCTTGGCTATGGCTACACCTTC. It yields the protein CASSPGTGVLGYGYTF.